The 5 T cell receptor beta chains given below trace back to one sample, sequenced in a study of blood T cell repertoires in COVID-19. The assay was immunoSEQ multiplex PCR, and TCRdb's table has in-frame clones only and misses some. Among hundreds of thousands of clones listed, about 88% were seen once. The sample taken for sequencing was PBMCs or T cells enriched from blood (not recorded which). The receptor source for this set is a woman in her forties or fifties who had recovered from COVID-19.

The V gene is TRBV5-1, the J gene TRBJ2-1; TRBD1 matches 10 bases. The CDR3 is made up of 14 amino acids. Germline values: CDR1 SGHRS, CDR2 YFSETQ. V was clipped by 6 bases and J by 10 bases; unmatched bases: 10. The CDR3 bases are TGCGCCAGCATCGATGGGACAGGGGCTGGGGAGCAGTTCTTC. As protein: CASIDGTGAGEQFF.

The chain combines TRBV2 with TRBJ2-3; D possibly corresponds to TRBD1 (5 bases). CDR1 SNHLY and CDR2 FYNNEI come from the germline V gene. V gave up 6 bases and J gave up 0 bases, with 13 bases separating them. This CDR3 is 15 amino acids long. The CDR3, as DNA: TGTGCCAGCAGACAACAGGTCTTGAGCACAGATACGCAGTATTTT. It translates to CASRQQVLSTDTQYF.

This rearrangement joins TRBV28 to TRBJ2-1; D gene unclear. The CDR3 contains 13 residues. CDR1 and CDR2 (germline): MDHEN, SYDVKM. The V gene lost 6 bases and the J gene lost 0 bases, with 6 bases spanning the gap. The CDR3 DNA reads TGTGCCAGCAGCATGAGCTCCTACAATGAGCAGTTCTTC. This gives the protein CASSMSSYNEQFF.

This chain joins TRBV28 and TRBJ1-5; TRBD1 agrees at 7 bases. CDR3 size: 15 residues. After removal of 6 bases from V and 7 bases from J, the junction contained 12 bases not matched to a gene. Looked up from germline, CDR1 is MDHEN and CDR2 is SYDVKM. The CDR3: CASRRQGLREQPQHF. CDR3 in DNA: TGTGCCAGCAGGAGACAGGGACTCCGCGAACAGCCCCAGCATTTT.

This chain links TRBV14 with TRBJ1-6, with 8 positions matching TRBD1. CDR3 size: 15 residues. Looked up from germline, CDR1 is SGHDN and CDR2 is FVKESK. With V trimmed by 3 bases and J by 9 bases, 7 bases remained unmatched. The CDR3 nucleotides are TGTGCCAGCAGCCAGAGACAGGGGTCTGTTTCACCCCTCCACTTT. It specifies CASSQRQGSVSPLHF.